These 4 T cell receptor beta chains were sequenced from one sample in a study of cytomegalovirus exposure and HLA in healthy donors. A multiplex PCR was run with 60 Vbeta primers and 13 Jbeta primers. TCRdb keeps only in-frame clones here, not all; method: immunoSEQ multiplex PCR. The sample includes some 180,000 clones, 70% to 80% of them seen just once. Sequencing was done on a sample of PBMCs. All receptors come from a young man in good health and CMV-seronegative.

The CDR3 is CASSLPSGNTIYF. DNA of the CDR3: TGTGCCAGCTCCCTACCGTCTGGAAACACCATATATTTT. The chain carries TRBV18 and TRBJ1-3, with unresolved D. Germline-derived CDR1 and CDR2 are KGHSH and LQKENI. The ends were cut back, 6 bases at V and 1 base at J, with 7 bases in the middle. CDR3 size: 13 residues.

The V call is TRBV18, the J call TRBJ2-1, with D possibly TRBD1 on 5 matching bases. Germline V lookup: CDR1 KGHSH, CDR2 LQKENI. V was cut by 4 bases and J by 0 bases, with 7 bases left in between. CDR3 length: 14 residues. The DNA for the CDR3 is TGTGCCAGCTCACTTACAGGCTCCTACAATGAGCAGTTCTTC. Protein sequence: CASSLTGSYNEQFF.

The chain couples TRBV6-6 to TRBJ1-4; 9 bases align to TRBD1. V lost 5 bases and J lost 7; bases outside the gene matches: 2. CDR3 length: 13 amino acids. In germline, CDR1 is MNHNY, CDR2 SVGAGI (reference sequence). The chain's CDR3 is CASSDRGGEKLFF. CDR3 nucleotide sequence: TGTGCCAGCAGTGACAGGGGGGGTGAAAAACTGTTTTTT.

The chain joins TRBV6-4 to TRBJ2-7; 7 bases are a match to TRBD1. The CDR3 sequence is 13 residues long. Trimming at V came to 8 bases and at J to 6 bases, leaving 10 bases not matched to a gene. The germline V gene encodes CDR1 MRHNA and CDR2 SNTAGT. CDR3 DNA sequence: TGTGCCAGCTCTAGCATGACAGGGACCGAGCAGTACTTC. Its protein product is CASSSMTGTEQYF.